What follows are 4 T cell receptor beta chains derived from one specimen sequenced in a study of low-dose radiotherapy and immunotherapy resistance in tumors (dated by TCRdb to the early 2020s). This specimen's time point label, interpreted: after trial treatment. The treatment or condition label on this specimen signifies: LDRT plus nivolumab, ipilimumab, low-dose cyclophosphamide and aspirin (RACIN trial). These reads were obtained on an Illumina HiSeq 2500. To make first-strand cDNA, Superscript III was used along with a set of TRAV- and TRBV-specific primers so that both the TCRalpha and TCRbeta chains were covered. TCRs were amplified with Phusion for roughly 20 PCR cycles using a constant-region primer together with the adapter attached to the V primers. Using fastp at Q25 and MiXCR, TCRdb reprocessed the public reads and kept productive beta chains. CDR3 protein duplicates are merged, each entry listing the most common genes and DNA. This sample is represented by about 58,000 distinct CDR3 sequences; around 23% of them were singletons. The leading ten clones occupy approximately 7.2% of the sample.

The sample here was PBMCs, taken after low-dose radiotherapy plus immunotherapy. The receptor set was obtained from a male donor with prostate cancer.

A note on this clonotype: This may come from a read error, since a much larger clone is one base off. The genes are TRBV7-6 and TRBJ2-7, with TRBD2 identical over 8 bases. Germline V gene data show CDR1 as SGHVS and CDR2 as FNYEAQ. The CDR3 loop spans 16 amino acids. Unmatched junction bases numbered 16, after V lost 5 bases and J lost 7 bases. Here the CDR3 reads CASSGLGGGTNNEQYF. The CDR3 DNA sequence: TGTGCCAGCAGCGGGCTGGGCGGGGGGACAAACAATGAGCAGTACTTC.

This clonotype occurred many times. V and J are TRBV27 and TRBJ1-1, with 7 bases lining up with TRBD1. CDR1 and CDR2 (germline): MNHEY, SMNVEV (reference sequence). The V and J ends lost 7 bases and 0 bases, in that order; junction bases with no gene match: 8. The CDR3 is 15 amino acids. CDR3 in DNA: TGTGCCAGCATCCCGAAACAGGGGATGAACACTGAAGCTTTCTTT. It specifies CASIPKQGMNTEAFF.

The chain recombines TRBV5-1 with TRBJ2-3; 8 bases are a match to TRBD2. There are 15 residues in the CDR3. V shed 0 bases, J shed 4 bases, and the junction held 4 bases outside the gene matches. Germline V CDR1 and CDR2: SGHRS, YFSETQ. CDR3 residues: CASSLAGGNADTQYF. CDR3 bases: TGCGCCAGCAGCTTGGCGGGAGGGAACGCAGATACGCAGTATTTT.

In this sample, this clonotype turned up many times. The rearrangement uses TRBV19 and TRBJ2-7, with D possibly being TRBD1 (6 bases). Deletions cut 7 bases from V and 6 bases from J, with 19 bases between. CDR1 and CDR2 (germline): LNHDA, SQIVND (reference sequence). The CDR3 is 14 residues long. The CDR3 is CASTEGQRAAEQYF. In DNA form, the CDR3 reads TGTGCCAGTACCGAAGGACAGCGCGCGGCCGAGCAGTACTTC.